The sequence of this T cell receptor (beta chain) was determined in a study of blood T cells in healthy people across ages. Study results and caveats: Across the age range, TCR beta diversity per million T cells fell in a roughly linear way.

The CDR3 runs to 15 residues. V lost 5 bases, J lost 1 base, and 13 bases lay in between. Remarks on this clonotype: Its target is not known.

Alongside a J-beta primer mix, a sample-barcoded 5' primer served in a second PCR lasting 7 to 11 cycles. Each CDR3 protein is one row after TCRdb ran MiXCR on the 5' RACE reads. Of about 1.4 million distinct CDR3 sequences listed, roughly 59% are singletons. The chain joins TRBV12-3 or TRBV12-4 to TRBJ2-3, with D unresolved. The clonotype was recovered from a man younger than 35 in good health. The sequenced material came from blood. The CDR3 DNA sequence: TGTGCCAGCAGTCCCTTAAGACTGGGCACAGATACGCAGTATTTT. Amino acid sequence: CASSPLRLGTDTQYF.